Presented here are 3 T cell receptor beta chains from one specimen sequenced in a study of regulatory T cells in long-lasting Graves disease. Indicated time point: newly diagnosed GD, antithyroid drugs for less than 3 months. The authors made the TCR library using RNA they extracted from PBMCs. Combining iRepertoire HTBI primers with Arm-PCR of CDR3 regions, the authors built TCR beta libraries. TCRdb recomputed calls from the multiplex PCR reads with MiXCR, one row per CDR3 protein. The sample contains approximately 400,000 distinct CDR3 sequences, over 9.5% of which appear only once. These data also featured in a second study, about T cells in Graves' hyperthyroidism and ophthalmopathy.

The material was peripheral blood mononuclear cells (PBMCs), obtained at new diagnosis, from a patient treated with antithyroid drugs. The origin of the receptors is a woman younger than 30 with Graves disease.

On this clonotype: One junction end does not reproduce the germline sequence, and a read error may be involved. The V call is TRBV19, the J call TRBJ2-1; 8 nucleotides match TRBD2. The CDR3 has 15 amino acids. From germline, CDR1 is LNHDA and CDR2 SQIVND (reference sequence). CDR3 amino acids: CASSMGGRSSNEQFF. The CDR3 DNA is TGTGCCAGTAGTATGGGCGGGAGGTCCTCCAATGAGCAGTTCTTC.

This clonotype has ten or more counts. V and J are TRBV6-1 and TRBJ2-7; tentative D call: TRBD2 (6 bases). Trimming stripped 8 bases from V and 2 bases from J, with 13 bases between. From germline, CDR1 is MNHNS and CDR2 SASEGT. This CDR3 comprises 13 residues. In DNA form, the CDR3 reads TGTGCCAGCCGAAGGAGCGGGCCCTACGAGCAGTACTTC. Translating it yields CASRRSGPYEQYF.

The sample holds many counts of this clonotype. The rearrangement uses TRBV27 and TRBJ2-7; 8 nucleotides line up with TRBD1. The CDR3 is 15 amino acids. Germline V gene data show CDR1 as MNHEY and CDR2 as SMNVEV (reference sequence). The J segment lost 0 bases and the V segment lost 7 bases, leaving 8 bases of the junction unmatched. This chain's CDR3 is CASKVQGASSYEQYV. The CDR3 DNA reads TGTGCCAGCAAGGTCCAGGGGGCTAGCTCCTACGAGCAGTACGTC.